These T cell receptor beta chains were read from a single sample in a study of cytomegalovirus exposure and HLA in healthy donors. Sequencing was performed with immunoSEQ multiplex PCR; in TCRdb, only in-frame clones are kept and a portion is missing. The data show some 120,000 clones, 65% to 90% seen once. The sample comprised PBMCs. These receptors were obtained from a male donor in good health and CMV-seropositive. Both conserved end residues are part of each CDR3. A D gene is named only where the DNA matches it firmly.

CDR3aa	d_gene	v_gene	len
CASSVEWGGENTIYF	NA	TRBV9	15
CASSGRPEEGYNEQFF	NA	TRBV4-2	16
CATRTGGPNEQYF	TRBD1	TRBV10-3	13
CASSWPGGRPYEQYF	TRBD2	TRBV11-3	15
CASSVRGFYEQYF	NA	TRBV2	13
CASSDHEHNSPLHF	NA	TRBV6-4	14
CAWSETTGIGYTF	TRBD1	TRBV30	13
CASSQTQGSPYEQYF	NA	TRBV23-1	15
CTSSLSRGGTEAFF	NA	TRBV27	14
CASSYSRAGGNNEQFF	TRBD2	TRBV6-6	16
CASTYENLHSYEQYF	NA	TRBV6-1	15
CASRVSGNGYEQYF	TRBD2	TRBV28	14
CASSERGSALSSYEQYF	NA	TRBV6-1	17
CASSSTGVSSYNEQFF	NA	TRBV7-8	16
CASSYSRGPSWEKLFF	NA	TRBV6-5	16
CASSEQGIPYNEQFF	TRBD1	TRBV9	15
CASKGAGDTRAEF	TRBD2	TRBV2	13
CASSVATSGEQFF	TRBD2	TRBV9	13
CASSVDRVSYEQYF	TRBD1	TRBV6-6	14
CASSRAGGRAGEQFF	TRBD2	TRBV7-3	15
CASSFPDSYGYTF	NA	TRBV28	13
CASSVTGRSTYEQYF	NA	TRBV5-1	15
CASGGGSSYEQYF	NA	TRBV27	13
CASSQEYRLNTEAFF	NA	TRBV4-2	15
CASSILGGAGKFF	NA	TRBV11-3	13
CAWSNQGRNQPQHF	NA	TRBV30	14
CASSPDREVQPQHF	TRBD1	TRBV9	14
CASSFGGSVHEQYF	TRBD2	TRBV5-6	14
CATSRGRGETQYF	NA	TRBV15	13
CASSNILGQGWQPQHF	TRBD1	TRBV19	16
CASSRETGGDGNTIYF	TRBD1	TRBV18	16
CASTGTSGSADTQYF	TRBD2	TRBV27	15
CASSHQGPGELFF	NA	TRBV4-1	13
CASSQTNRDTGELFF	NA	TRBV4-3	15
CSVEGEGNTQYEQYF	TRBD2	TRBV29-1	15
CAITTGGADTQYF	TRBD1	TRBV10-3	13
CASSLDVQGPYEQYF	NA	TRBV11-2	15
CASSLDRVRTGELFF	NA	TRBV5-1	15
CASSLLGPRNQPQHF	NA	TRBV5-5	15
CASSVGRLAGGRQETQYF	TRBD2	TRBV9	18
CASSVRGDRVDPRSEKLFF	TRBD1	TRBV7-9	19